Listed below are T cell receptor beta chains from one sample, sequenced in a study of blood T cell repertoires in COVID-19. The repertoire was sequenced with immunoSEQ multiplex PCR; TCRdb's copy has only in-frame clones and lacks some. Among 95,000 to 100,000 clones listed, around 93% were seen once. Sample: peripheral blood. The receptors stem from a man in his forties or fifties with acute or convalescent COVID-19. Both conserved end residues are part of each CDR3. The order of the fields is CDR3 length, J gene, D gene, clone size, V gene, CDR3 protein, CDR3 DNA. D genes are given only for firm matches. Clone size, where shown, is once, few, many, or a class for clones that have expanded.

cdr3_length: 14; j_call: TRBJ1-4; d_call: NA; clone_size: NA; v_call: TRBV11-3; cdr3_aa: CASSFQGNGEKLFF; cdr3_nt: TGTGCCAGCAGCTTTCAGGGTAATGGTGAAAAACTGTTTTTT
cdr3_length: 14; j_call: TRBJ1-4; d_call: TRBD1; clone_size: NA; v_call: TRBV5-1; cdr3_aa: CASRTGQHNEKLFF; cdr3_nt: TGCGCCAGCAGAACGGGACAGCATAATGAAAAACTGTTTTTT
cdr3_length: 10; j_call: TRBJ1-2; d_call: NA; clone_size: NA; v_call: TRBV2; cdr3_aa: CASGTEGYTF; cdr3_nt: TGTGCCAGCGGGACTGAAGGCTACACCTTC
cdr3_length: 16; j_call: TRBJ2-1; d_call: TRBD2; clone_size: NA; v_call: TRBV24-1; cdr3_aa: CATSSPSGGNYNEQFF; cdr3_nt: TGTGCCACCAGCTCCCCTAGCGGGGGAAACTACAATGAGCAGTTCTTC
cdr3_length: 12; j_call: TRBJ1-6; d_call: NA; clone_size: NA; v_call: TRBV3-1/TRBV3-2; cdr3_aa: CASSQQNSPLHF; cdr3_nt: TGTGCCAGCAGCCAACAGAATTCACCCCTCCACTTT
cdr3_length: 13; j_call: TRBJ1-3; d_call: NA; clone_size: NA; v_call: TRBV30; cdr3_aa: CAWGPTTRNTIYF; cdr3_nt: TGTGCCTGGGGGCCCACGACGAGAAACACCATATATTTT
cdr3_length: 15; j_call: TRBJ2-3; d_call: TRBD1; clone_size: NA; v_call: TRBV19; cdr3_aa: CASSGGTGRTDTQYF; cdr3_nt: TGTGCCAGTAGTGGGGGGACAGGGCGCACAGATACGCAGTATTTT
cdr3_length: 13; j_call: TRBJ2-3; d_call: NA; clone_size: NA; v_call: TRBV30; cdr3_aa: CAWSGPRGDTQYF; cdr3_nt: TGTGCCTGGAGTGGCCCCAGAGGCGATACGCAGTATTTT
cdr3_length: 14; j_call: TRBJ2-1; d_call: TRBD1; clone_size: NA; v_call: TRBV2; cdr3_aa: CASRQGSSYNEQFF; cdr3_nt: TGTGCCAGCAGACAGGGGAGCTCCTACAATGAGCAGTTCTTC
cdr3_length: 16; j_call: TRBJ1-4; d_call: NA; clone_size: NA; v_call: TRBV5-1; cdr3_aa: CASSLDGGGLNEKLFF; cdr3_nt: TGCGCCAGCAGCTTGGATGGCGGCGGACTTAATGAAAAACTGTTTTTT
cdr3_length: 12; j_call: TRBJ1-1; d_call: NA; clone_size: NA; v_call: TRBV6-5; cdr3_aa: CASNQGSTEAFF; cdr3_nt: TGTGCCAGCAATCAGGGTTCGACTGAAGCTTTCTTT
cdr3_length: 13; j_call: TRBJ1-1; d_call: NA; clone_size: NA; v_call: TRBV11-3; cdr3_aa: CASSLARSTEAFF; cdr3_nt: TGTGCCAGCAGCTTAGCCAGATCAACTGAAGCTTTCTTT
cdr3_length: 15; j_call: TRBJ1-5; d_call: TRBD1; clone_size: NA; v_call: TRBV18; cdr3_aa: CASSPTGGPHQPQHF; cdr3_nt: TGTGCCAGCTCACCCACAGGGGGCCCCCATCAGCCCCAGCATTTT
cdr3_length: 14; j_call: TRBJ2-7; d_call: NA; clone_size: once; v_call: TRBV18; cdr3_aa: CASSPRRGDIEQYF; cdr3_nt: TGTGCCAGCTCACCCCGCAGGGGGGATATCGAGCAGTACTTC
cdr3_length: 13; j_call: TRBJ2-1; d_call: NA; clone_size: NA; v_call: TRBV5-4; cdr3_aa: CASSPGSSNEQFF; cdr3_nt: TGTGCCAGCAGCCCAGGGTCCTCCAATGAGCAGTTCTTC
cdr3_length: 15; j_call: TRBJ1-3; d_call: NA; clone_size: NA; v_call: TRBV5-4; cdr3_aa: CASSLQGRSGNTIYF; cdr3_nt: TGTGCCAGCAGCTTGCAGGGGCGCTCTGGAAACACCATATATTTT
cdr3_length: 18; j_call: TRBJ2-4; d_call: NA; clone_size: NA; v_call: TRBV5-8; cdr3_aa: CASSLPASVSRAKNIQYF; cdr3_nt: TGTGCCAGCAGCCTCCCCGCTAGCGTTAGTCGCGCCAAAAACATTCAGTACTTC